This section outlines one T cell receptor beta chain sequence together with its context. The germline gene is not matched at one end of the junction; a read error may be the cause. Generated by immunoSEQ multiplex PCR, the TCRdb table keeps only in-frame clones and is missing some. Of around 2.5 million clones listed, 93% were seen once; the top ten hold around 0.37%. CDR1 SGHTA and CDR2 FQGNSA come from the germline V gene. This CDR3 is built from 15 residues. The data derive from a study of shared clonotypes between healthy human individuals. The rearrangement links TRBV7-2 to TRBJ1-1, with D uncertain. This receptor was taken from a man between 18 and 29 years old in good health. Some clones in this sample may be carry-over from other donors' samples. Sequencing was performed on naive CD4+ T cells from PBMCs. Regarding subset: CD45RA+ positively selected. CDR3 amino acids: CASSRSQDENTEAFF. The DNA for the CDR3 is TGCGCCAGCAGCCGTAGCCAGGACGAGAACACTGAAGCTTTCTTT. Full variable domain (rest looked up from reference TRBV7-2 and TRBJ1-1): GAGVSQSPSNKVTEKGKDVELRCDPISGHTALYWYRQSLGQGLEFLIYFQGNSAPDKSGLPSDRFSAERTGGSVSTLTIQRTQQEDSAVYLCASSRSQDENTEAFFGQGTRLTVV.